This TCR beta chain originates from a study of blood T cell repertoires in COVID-19 (TCRdb year 2020). Context from the whole study: Samples covering the acute and convalescent phases of COVID-19 were provided by collaborators in the United States, Italy and Spain. The repertoires were released in a freely available public database meant as a resource for research on the immune response to SARS-CoV-2. The samples were drawn from the first 160 participants of the ongoing ImmuneRACE study and from 950 to 1,500 subjects provided by 6 global collaborators. HLA class I and class II types, where available, came from metadata supplied by the sample provider rather than from assay-based typing. Sample metadata almost always included a de-identified subject ID, COVID-19 status, age in years and sex. The material from the prospective study consisted of cDNA or gDNA derived from T cells, B-cell-depleted T cells, or PBMCs. Subjects who had been exposed to COVID-19, were actively infected with it, or had recovered from it provided the deeply sampled blood TCRbeta repertoires that made up the dataset. Overall study results and their limits: Clinical and demographic metadata were provided uncurated, with the amount varying by source and participant.

The V end gives up 4 bases and the J end 4 bases, leaving 9 bases in the junction not matched to a gene. Reading from cysteine to phenylalanine, the CDR3 counts 16 amino acids. This entry keeps only the CDR3 DNA: 48 bases, framed from base 1. The germline V gene (reference sequence) supplies CDR1 SGHNT and CDR2 YYREEE. With regard to this clone: Which antigen it targets is not known. Base quality data are lacking; no much larger clone is found one base away.

Whole blood was collected in K2EDTA tubes by collaborating institutions according to the institutions' own protocols. For TCRbeta analysis, collaborators shipped samples in one of three forms: frozen whole blood, isolated PBMCs, or DNA extracted from either of those sample types. TCRbeta CDR3 regions were amplified from genomic DNA by means of the immunoSEQ Assay, a bias-controlled multiplex PCR. The paper's data handling went like this. Nucleated cell counts per sample were estimated from amplification of reference gene primers within the assay. To quantify the absolute abundance of each unique TCRbeta CDR3 rearrangement, sequence reads were collapsed and filtered. For each sample, productive Simpson clonality was calculated as the square root of Simpson's diversity index across productive rearrangements. In TCRdb, the immuneACCESS table is reduced to in-frame sequences with V and J assigned. These tables do not hold every clone; where another copy was compared, an unresolved V gene accounts for under half, and the others remain unexplained. V and J calls and clone size are copied from that table; D and trimming were computed from the DNA. For this sample the table gives tens of thousands of clones, of which around four fifths were detected only once. Of the sample, about 5.2% falls within the top ten clones.

This sequence uses TRBV5-4 and TRBJ2-1, and TRBD1 aligns with 9 junction nucleotides. The sample comprised peripheral blood. This receptor was taken from a human donor in a cohort sampled during active COVID-19. The CDR3 protein sequence reads: CASSADRGGPYNEQFF. The nucleotides read TGTGCCAGCAGCGCGGACAGGGGAGGGCCTTACAATGAGCAGTTCTTC.